The 9 T cell receptor beta chains listed next were all sequenced from one sample in a study of OX40 agonist ivuxolimab in advanced cancers. Assay used: immunoSEQ multiplex PCR; TCRdb lists only in-frame clones, some missing. The table includes about 41,000 clones, around 84% detected once. This sample comprised CD4+ or CD8+ T cells sorted from blood, obtained in a trial of the OX40 agonist ivuxolimab. These receptors were collected from an adult with an advanced solid tumor such as melanoma, head and neck, liver or kidney cancer.

The chain has TRBV5-1 and TRBJ1-6; 7 bases fit TRBD1. V trimming: 6 bases; J trimming: 6 bases; junction bases outside the gene matches: 6. This CDR3 comprises 14 residues. Per germline, CDR1 SGHRS and CDR2 YFSETQ. In nucleotides, the CDR3 is TGCGCCAGCACCACAGGGGCGAGTAATTCACCCCTCCACTTT. Residues: CASTTGASNSPLHF.

The chain joins TRBV14 to TRBJ1-2; D remains ambiguous. Trimming removed 1 base from V and 7 bases from J, with 10 bases in between. CDR1 SGHDN and CDR2 FVKESK come from the germline V gene. The CDR3 contains 13 residues. The CDR3 region is CASSQVPLSGYTF. In DNA, the CDR3 is TGTGCCAGCAGCCAAGTTCCGCTTTCTGGCTACACCTTC.

The V and J genes are TRBV11-2 and TRBJ2-7, with 9 bases lining up with TRBD1. The V segment lost 5 bases and the J segment 1 base; nucleotides outside the gene matches: 3. This CDR3 spans 14 amino acids. Germline lookup yields CDR1 SGHAT and CDR2 FQNNGV. CDR3 in DNA: TGTGCCAGCAGCCAACAGGGGGCGTCCTACGAGCAGTACTTC. It translates to CASSQQGASYEQYF. The complete variable domain, with remaining parts taken from reference TRBV11-2 and TRBJ2-7, reads EAGVAQSPRYKIIEKRQSVAFWCNPISGHATLYWYQQILGQGPKLLIQFQNNGVVDDSQLPKDRFSAERLKGVDSTLKIQPAKLEDSAVYLCASSQQGASYEQYFGPGTRLTVT.

This rearrangement joins TRBV10-1 to TRBJ2-2; D is ambiguous. CDR3 size: 15 residues. From germline, CDR1 is WNHNN and CDR2 SYGVQD (reference sequence). Between the trimmed V and J ends, which lost 0 bases and 4 bases, there was a span of 9 bases. CDR3 loop: CASSESRKTTGELFF. The CDR3, as DNA: TGCGCCAGCAGTGAGTCCCGAAAAACCACCGGGGAGCTGTTTTTT.

The rearrangement links TRBV28 to TRBJ2-1; 10 positions match TRBD2. Germline V lookup: CDR1 MDHEN, CDR2 SYDVKM. After removal of 6 bases from V and 6 bases from J, the junction contained 14 bases not matched to a gene. The CDR3 spans 17 residues. CDR3 in amino acids: CASRPSGLAGVPNEQFF. CDR3 DNA: TGTGCCAGCAGACCCAGTGGGCTAGCGGGAGTTCCCAATGAGCAGTTCTTC.

The V and J genes are TRBV27 and TRBJ1-5; D ambiguous. V gave up 3 bases and J gave up 5 bases, with 8 bases separating them. The CDR3 runs to 13 residues. CDR1 and CDR2 (germline): MNHEY, SMNVEV (reference sequence). CDR3 coding DNA: TGTGCCAGCAGTTTGTACACCGATCAGCCCCAGCATTTT. Its translation is CASSLYTDQPQHF.

V gene TRBV7-8 combines with J gene TRBJ1-4; D perhaps matches TRBD1 (6 bases). V was trimmed by 1 base and J by 4 bases, leaving 7 bases between them. This CDR3 region has 14 residues. Germline CDR1 reads SGHVS; CDR2 reads FQNEAQ. CDR3: CASSLVQGNEKLFF. DNA for the CDR3: TGTGCCAGCAGCTTAGTACAGGGTAATGAAAAACTGTTTTTT.

The genes are TRBV7-2 and TRBJ2-7; D is possibly TRBD2 (6 bases). This CDR3 contains 15 residues. V was shortened by 5 bases and J by 5 bases, with 19 bases between the two germline ends. Germline CDR1 reads SGHTA; CDR2 reads FQGNSA. The CDR3 loop is CASSPSGGMAHEQYF. DNA of the CDR3: TGTGCCAGCAGCCCTTCCGGAGGGATGGCCCACGAGCAGTACTTC.

The genes are TRBV5-1 and TRBJ1-1; tentatively, D is TRBD1 (6 bases). Germline CDR1 is SGHRS and CDR2 is YFSETQ. Trimming left V 4 bases short and J 2 bases short, with 12 bases between. The CDR3 loop spans 14 amino acids. As DNA, the CDR3 is TGCGCCAGCAGCACCGGGACACACAACACTGAAGCTTTCTTT. Translated: CASSTGTHNTEAFF.